Listed below are T cell receptor beta chains from one sample, sequenced in a study of long-term antiretroviral therapy in people with HIV. Data came from immunoSEQ multiplex PCR; TCRdb stores just in-frame clones and leaves some out. The sample carries fewer than 45,000 clones, 85% recorded once. The sequencing used unsorted PBMCs, collected roughly 2.8 years before starting antiretroviral therapy. These receptors originate from a woman under 40 with HIV. Both conserved end residues are part of each CDR3. The order of the fields is CDR3 protein, V gene, J gene.

CDR3 protein: CASSRRHRGTEAFF
V gene: TRBV7-2
J gene: TRBJ1-1

CDR3 protein: CASSISGGASTDTQYF
V gene: TRBV5-1
J gene: TRBJ2-3

CDR3 protein: CASSLKRVENTGELFF
V gene: TRBV7-3
J gene: TRBJ2-2

CDR3 protein: CASSYGNLAGGQETQYF
V gene: TRBV7-8
J gene: TRBJ2-5

CDR3 protein: CASSDPKGSGGNTIYF
V gene: TRBV9
J gene: TRBJ1-3

CDR3 protein: CASSQGGSNTEAFF
V gene: TRBV4-1
J gene: TRBJ1-1

CDR3 protein: CASRTGTSPLHF
V gene: TRBV6-1
J gene: TRBJ1-6

CDR3 protein: CASSVAGAYTDTQYF
V gene: TRBV7-3
J gene: TRBJ2-3

CDR3 protein: CASSYSYNSPLHF
V gene: TRBV6-5
J gene: TRBJ1-6

CDR3 protein: CASSPRQGAVAEAFF
V gene: TRBV5-1
J gene: TRBJ1-1

CDR3 protein: CASRGPGFSNQPQHF
V gene: TRBV12-5
J gene: TRBJ1-5

CDR3 protein: CACGQGGTGELFF
V gene: TRBV30
J gene: TRBJ2-2

CDR3 protein: CASSQVSWGEQFF
V gene: TRBV14
J gene: TRBJ2-1

CDR3 protein: CASSLVGPRGSPLHF
V gene: TRBV5-4
J gene: TRBJ1-6

CDR3 protein: CASSSRQGSYNEQFF
V gene: TRBV5-1
J gene: TRBJ2-1

CDR3 protein: CAISEIQGHGYTF
V gene: TRBV10-3
J gene: TRBJ1-2

CDR3 protein: CASSLSRGLNEKLFF
V gene: TRBV27
J gene: TRBJ1-4